A single sample is the source of the 6 T cell receptor beta chains below, sequenced in a study of response to subunit inactivated influenza vaccine. TCRdb processed the RT-PCR reads anew with MiXCR; each CDR3 protein has one entry. The repertoire holds over 650,000 distinct CDR3 sequences, with roughly 20% as singletons. Sequences were derived from PBMCs from blood, sampled 5 to 6 days after vaccination. Every receptor here comes from a man in his fifties or sixties who received an inactivated influenza vaccine.

This clonotype turned up a few times. The rearrangement uses TRBV6-2 or TRBV6-3 and TRBJ2-7, with D possibly being TRBD2 (6 bases). Germline CDR1 and CDR2: MNHEY and SVGEGT. Trimming took 1 base from V and 1 from J, leaving 11 bases between them. The CDR3 has 15 amino acids. This CDR3 reads CASSYYSGRSYEQYF. Written as DNA, the CDR3 is TGTGCCAGCAGTTACTATTCAGGGAGGTCCTACGAGCAGTACTTC.

The chain employs TRBV25-1 and TRBJ2-1; perhaps TRBD1 as D (7 bases). V lost 8 bases and J lost 9, with 14 bases in between. From germline, CDR1 is MGHDK and CDR2 SYGVNS. The CDR3 runs 12 residues. The DNA for the CDR3 is TGTGCCAGCTCGACAGGGAGGCTTGAGCAGTTCTTC. Encoded protein: CASSTGRLEQFF.

The chain recombines TRBV12-3 or TRBV12-4 with TRBJ2-2; D might be TRBD1 (7 bases). The CDR3 extends over 15 amino acids. V was clipped by 3 bases and J by 6 bases, with 14 bases between them. The CDR3: CASSLEGALAGELFF. CDR3 in DNA: TGTGCCAGCAGTTTGGAGGGGGCGCTGGCCGGGGAGCTGTTTTTT.

This clonotype appeared a few times. The chain couples TRBV4-3 to TRBJ1-2; the D is unclear. CDR3 size: 16 residues. The V end was cut by 0 bases, the J end by 4 bases, with 15 bases between. The V gene's germline CDR1 is LGHNA and CDR2 YSLEER. Written as DNA, the CDR3 is TGCGCCAGCAGCCAAGATCCCGTCCGGGGAGGCTATGGCTACACCTTC. It yields the protein CASSQDPVRGGYGYTF.

In this sample, this clonotype turned up a few times. V is TRBV6-1 and J is TRBJ2-1; 9 bases are shared with TRBD2. The J segment lost 2 bases and the V segment lost 6 bases, leaving 5 bases of the junction unmatched. This CDR3 is 15 amino acids long. The V gene's germline CDR1 is MNHNS and CDR2 SASEGT. CDR3 residues: CASSLAGLPYNEQFF. In nucleotides, the CDR3 is TGTGCCAGCAGCCTAGCGGGACTACCCTACAATGAGCAGTTCTTC.

The chain employs TRBV9 and TRBJ1-6; D not resolved. This CDR3 region has 12 residues. Germline loops: CDR1 SGDLS, CDR2 YYNGEE. The V end lost 4 bases, the J end lost 8 bases, and 7 bases lay between the germline ends. DNA for the CDR3: TGTGCCAGCAGCACGCGAGATTCACCCCTCCACTTT. This sequence encodes CASSTRDSPLHF.